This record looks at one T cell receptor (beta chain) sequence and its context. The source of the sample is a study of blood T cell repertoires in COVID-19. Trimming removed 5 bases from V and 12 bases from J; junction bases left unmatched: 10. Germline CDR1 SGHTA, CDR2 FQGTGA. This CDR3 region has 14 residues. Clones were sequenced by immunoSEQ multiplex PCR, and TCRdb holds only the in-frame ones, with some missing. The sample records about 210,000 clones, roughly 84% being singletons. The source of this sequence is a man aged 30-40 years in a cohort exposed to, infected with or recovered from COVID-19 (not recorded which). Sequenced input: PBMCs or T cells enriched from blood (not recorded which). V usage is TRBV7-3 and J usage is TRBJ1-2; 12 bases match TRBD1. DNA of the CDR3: TGTGCCAGCAGCCCACCGGGACAGGGGGCGCCGGACACCTTC. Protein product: CASSPPGQGAPDTF.